This is a list of T cell receptor beta chains from one sample in a study of cytomegalovirus exposure and HLA in healthy donors. Clones were read by immunoSEQ multiplex PCR, and TCRdb kept only the in-frame ones, dropping some. Here the sample spans just over 70,000 clones, 70% to 75% being singletons. Input material: PBMCs. The receptors originated from a human donor in good health. Both conserved end residues are part of each CDR3. Each record gives: D gene, clone size, J gene, V gene, CDR3 DNA, CDR3 protein. D genes are given only for firm matches. Size is omitted from some rows. Given values are once, few, many or a class for expanded clones.

>TRBD1|NA|TRBJ2-7|TRBV5-1
TGCGCCAGCAGTCCTACCTCGACAGGGAACTACGAGCAGTACTTC
CASSPTSTGNYEQYF
>NA|NA|TRBJ1-2|TRBV6-5
TGTGCCAGCACTAGGGGGGGTGGTAACTATGGCTACACCTTC
CASTRGGGNYGYTF
>TRBD1|NA|TRBJ1-5|TRBV2
TGTGCCAGCGGTCCAGGGGGGCGAAGCAATCAGCCCCAGCATTTT
CASGPGGRSNQPQHF
>TRBD2|NA|TRBJ2-3|TRBV7-9
TGTGCCAGCAGCTTTACCAAAACTAGCGGGAGTTCGAGCACAGATACGCAGTATTTT
CASSFTKTSGSSSTDTQYF
>NA|few|TRBJ2-3|TRBV5-6
TGTGCCAGCAGTCCGGGGAGCACAGATACGCAGTATTTT
CASSPGSTDTQYF
>TRBD2|NA|TRBJ2-5|TRBV9
TGTGCCAGCAGCGTAGGGGCTAGCGGAGAGACCCAGTACTTC
CASSVGASGETQYF
>TRBD1|few|TRBJ2-3|TRBV7-9
TGTGCCAGCAGCCCCCGGGACAGGGCAACAGATACGCAGTATTTT
CASSPRDRATDTQYF
>TRBD2|NA|TRBJ2-7|TRBV6-5
TGTGCCAGCAGTTTGGGAGGGACCTACGAGCAGTACTTC
CASSLGGTYEQYF
>TRBD1|NA|TRBJ1-1|TRBV30
TGTGCCTGGAGTCCGCCGGGACAGGGGTACACTGAAGCTTTCTTT
CAWSPPGQGYTEAFF
>TRBD2|NA|TRBJ2-5|TRBV30
TGTGCCTCCCTAAAACCGGGACTAGGAATTACCCCGCCCCAAGAGACCCAGTACTTC
CASLKPGLGITPPQETQYF
>NA|once|TRBJ2-1|TRBV11-2
TGTGCCAGCAGCCCTCTCTATGAGCAGTTCTTC
CASSPLYEQFF
>NA|NA|TRBJ1-1|TRBV7-3
TGTGCCAGCAGCCTTCCTCGTGAGGGTGGCATGAACACTGAAGCTTTCTTT
CASSLPREGGMNTEAFF
>TRBD1|NA|TRBJ1-1|TRBV9
TGTGCCAGCAGCGCACAGGGGGCGCGCACTGAAGCTTTCTTT
CASSAQGARTEAFF
>NA|NA|TRBJ2-3|TRBV5-1
TGCGCCAGCAGCTTGGTAGCCCTCACAGATACGCAGTATTTT
CASSLVALTDTQYF
>NA|few|TRBJ1-5|TRBV30
TGTGCCTGGACCGGAGACAGAAATCAGCCCCAGCATTTT
CAWTGDRNQPQHF
>NA|NA|TRBJ1-1|TRBV5-1
TGCGCCAGCAGCTTGTGGACAGATAACACTGAAGCTTTCTTT
CASSLWTDNTEAFF
>TRBD1|NA|TRBJ2-3|TRBV19
TGTGCCAGTAGTCGGGGACAGCGGACAGATACGCAGTATTTT
CASSRGQRTDTQYF
>TRBD2|NA|TRBJ2-7|TRBV19
TGTGCCAGTAGTTCTAGCGGGAGGGCCGAGCAGTACTTC
CASSSSGRAEQYF
>TRBD2|NA|TRBJ2-1|TRBV28
TGTGCCAGCAGTGGTAGGTTAGGACTAGCGGGAGGACTACAGCAGTTCTTC
CASSGRLGLAGGLQQFF
>NA|NA|TRBJ2-1|TRBV4-1
TGCGCCAGCAGCTTTCGAGACAGTGGAGATGAGCAGTTCTTC
CASSFRDSGDEQFF
>NA|NA|TRBJ2-5|TRBV27
TGTGCCAGCACTAATCGGGGGACCCAGTACTTC
CASTNRGTQYF
>TRBD2|NA|TRBJ2-5|TRBV7-8
TGTGCCAGCAGCTTCTTTCAGCGGGGAGCCCAGTACTTC
CASSFFQRGAQYF
>TRBD2|few|TRBJ2-2|TRBV25-1
TGTGCCAGTACAAAGTGGGGGGGCACCGGGGAGCTGTTTTTT
CASTKWGGTGELFF
>TRBD1|NA|TRBJ1-5|TRBV28
TGTGCCAGCAGGGACAGGAATCAGCCCCAGCATTTT
CASRDRNQPQHF